These 21 T cell receptor beta chains were all obtained from the same sample, sequenced in a study of identical twins. MiXCR, applied by TCRdb to the 5' RACE reads, yields one record per CDR3 protein. There are a few hundred thousand distinct CDR3 sequences in the sample; 7.5% to 9.5% occur only once, and roughly 6.4% lies in the top ten. These sequences were also reported in another study, on yellow fever vaccine responses in identical twins.

The sample comprised CD8+ T cells sorted from blood. These receptors came from a woman between 18 and 29 years old in good health.

This clonotype was seen repeatedly, ten times or more. J is TRBJ2-1 and V is TRBV3-1; 10 bases are a match to TRBD2. V lost 3 bases and J lost 5; bases outside the gene matches: 7. Germline V gene data show CDR1 as LGHDT and CDR2 as YNNKEL (reference sequence). The CDR3 runs 16 residues. As DNA, the CDR3 is TGTGCCAGCAGCCACCTAGCGGGAGATTCCCACAATGAGCAGTTCTTC. This translates into CASSHLAGDSHNEQFF.

There are a few counts of this clonotype. This chain joins TRBV5-1 and TRBJ2-3; the D is unclear. The germline V gene has CDR1 SGHRS and CDR2 YFSETQ. Trimming took 0 bases from V and 5 from J, leaving 7 bases between them. This CDR3 contains 13 residues. The CDR3 DNA reads TGCGCCAGCAGCTTGGCCGGTGAAGATACGCAGTATTTT. Translating gives CASSLAGEDTQYF. Together with reference TRBV5-1 and TRBJ2-3, the CDR3 gives the full variable domain: KAGVTQTPRYLIKTRGQQVTLSCSPISGHRSVSWYQQTPGQGLQFLFEYFSETQRNKGNFPGRFSGRQFSNSRSEMNVSTLELGDSALYLCASSLAGEDTQYFGPGTRLTVL.

This clonotype appeared many times. The CDR3: CSARTRMNTDTQYF. CDR3 in DNA: TGCAGTGCTAGGACAAGGATGAACACAGATACGCAGTATTTT. This rearrangement joins TRBV20-1 to TRBJ2-3; D unclear. CDR1 DFQATT and CDR2 SNEGSKA come from the germline V gene (reference sequence). Trimming stripped 3 bases from V and 2 bases from J, with 12 bases between. The CDR3 totals 14 residues.

This clonotype was recorded a few times. J is TRBJ2-5 and V is TRBV11-1; 7 nucleotides line up with TRBD1. Germline CDR1 SGHAT, CDR2 FQDESV (reference sequence). The length of the CDR3 is 15 residues. Germline trimming cut 3 bases from V and 1 base from J; bases unmatched to any gene: 5. CDR3 sequence: CASSFSTGSQETQYF. CDR3 DNA sequence: TGTGCCAGCAGCTTTTCGACAGGGTCCCAAGAGACCCAGTACTTC.

The chain couples TRBV4-3 to TRBJ1-1; tentative D call: TRBD1 (5 bases). V was trimmed by 5 bases and J by 3 bases, leaving 13 bases between them. The CDR3 is 14 amino acids. The germline CDR1 and CDR2 sequences are LGHNA and YSLEER. The CDR3 DNA is TGCGCCAGCAGCTTCGAACCGGGGGACACTGAAGCTTTCTTT. Translating gives CASSFEPGDTEAFF.

In its sample, this clonotype was seen a few times. The rearrangement joins TRBV24-1 to TRBJ2-7, with 10 bases that match TRBD1. Germline CDR1 is KGHDR and CDR2 is SFDVKD. This CDR3 region has 15 residues. After removal of 4 bases from V and 4 bases from J, the junction contained 6 bases not matched to a gene. The CDR3: CATSELTGGKYEQYF. CDR3 DNA sequence: TGTGCCACCAGTGAGTTGACAGGGGGCAAATACGAGCAGTACTTC.

This clonotype was seen many times. The rearrangement joins TRBV11-1 to TRBJ2-7; possible D gene TRBD1, 5 bases. Trimming took 4 bases from V and 0 from J, leaving 10 bases between them. The CDR3 is 14 residues long. Germline V gene sequence: CDR1 SGHAT, CDR2 FQDESV (reference sequence). CDR3 residues: CASSSTDFSYEQYF. The CDR3 region has the DNA TGTGCCAGCAGCTCGACAGATTTCTCCTACGAGCAGTACTTC.

V is TRBV12-3 or TRBV12-4 and J is TRBJ2-1; a possible D gene is TRBD2 (5 bases). With 6 bases removed from V and 4 bases from J, the gap between germline ends came to 22 bases. The CDR3 is made up of 17 amino acids. The CDR3 loop is CASSHPPGPSCYNEQFF. In nucleotides, the CDR3 is TGTGCCAGCAGCCACCCCCCCGGTCCTAGCTGTTACAATGAGCAGTTCTTC.

This clonotype was counted between two and nine times. V usage is TRBV27 and J usage is TRBJ2-3; 14 bases match TRBD2. CDR1 and CDR2 from the germline V gene are MNHEY and SMNVEV (reference sequence). The CDR3 consists of 17 residues. V trimming: 5 bases; J trimming: 5 bases; junction bases outside the gene matches: 9. CDR3 bases: TGTGCCAGCAGTACACGGACTAGCGGGAGGAGGGTAGATACGCAGTATTTT. Its protein is CASSTRTSGRRVDTQYF.

The genes are TRBV6-5 and TRBJ2-4; TRBD1 aligns across 10 bases. The CDR3 consists of 18 residues. V trimming: 4 bases; J trimming: 1 base; junction bases outside the gene matches: 10. The germline V gene encodes CDR1 MNHEY and CDR2 SVGAGI. The chain's CDR3 is CASSSTGGWLAAKNIQYF. The CDR3 DNA is TGTGCCAGCAGTTCGACAGGGGGCTGGCTAGCTGCCAAAAACATTCAGTACTTC.

This clonotype showed up many times. The chain couples TRBV7-9 to TRBJ2-1; 12 bases align to TRBD2. This CDR3 comprises 15 residues. Germline trimming cut 5 bases from V and 10 bases from J; bases unmatched to any gene: 9. CDR1 and CDR2 from the germline V gene are SEHNR and FQNEAQ (reference sequence). The CDR3 bases are TGTGCCAGCAGCGCCCGGACTAGCGGGGAGGTCGAGCAGTTCTTC. Its protein product is CASSARTSGEVEQFF.

This chain joins TRBV5-1 and TRBJ2-1; 9 bases line up with TRBD1. Germline values: CDR1 SGHRS, CDR2 YFSETQ. Germline trimming cut 4 bases from V and 7 bases from J; bases unmatched to any gene: 9. The CDR3 runs 15 residues. CDR3 DNA sequence: TGCGCCAGCAGCGACTACGTGACAGGGGGGAATGAGCAGTTCTTC. This translates into CASSDYVTGGNEQFF.

Many counts were recorded for this clonotype. The chain recombines TRBV7-8 with TRBJ2-6, with D perhaps being TRBD1 or TRBD2 (5 bases each). From germline, CDR1 is SGHVS and CDR2 FQNEAQ. The V and J ends lost 5 bases and 2 bases respectively, with 13 bases between them. The CDR3 runs 16 residues. CDR3 bases: TGTGCCAGCAGCCGTATGGGGGTGGCTGGGGCCAACGTCCTGACTTTC. This sequence encodes CASSRMGVAGANVLTF.

This clonotype was counted a few times. This chain links TRBV6-5 with TRBJ1-4; D is uncertain. Per the germline V gene, CDR1 is MNHEY and CDR2 is SVGAGI. V shed 8 bases and J shed 6 bases, with 10 bases lying between them. This CDR3 has 12 amino acids. The CDR3 spells CASGPRHEKLFF. The CDR3 DNA reads as TGTGCCAGCGGCCCTAGGCATGAAAAACTGTTTTTT.

The genes are TRBV7-9 and TRBJ1-1; D may be TRBD1 (6 bases). V lost 4 bases and J 11 bases, leaving 17 bases between the germline ends. The germline CDR1 and CDR2 sequences are SEHNR and FQNEAQ (reference sequence). The CDR3 covers 13 residues. The CDR3 sequence is CASSSGQPDGAFF. In nucleotides, the CDR3 is TGTGCCAGCAGCTCGGGACAACCGGATGGGGCTTTCTTT.

CDR3: CASSFEASSYEQYF. CDR3 in DNA: TGCGCCAGCAGCTTCGAGGCCAGCTCCTACGAGCAGTACTTC. This chain uses TRBV5-1 with TRBJ2-7, with D unresolved. Germline CDR1 SGHRS, CDR2 YFSETQ. The CDR3 has 14 amino acids. V shed 2 bases and J shed 0 bases, with 9 bases lying between them. Full variable domain (missing parts from reference TRBV5-1 and TRBJ2-7): KAGVTQTPRYLIKTRGQQVTLSCSPISGHRSVSWYQQTPGQGLQFLFEYFSETQRNKGNFPGRFSGRQFSNSRSEMNVSTLELGDSALYLCASSFEASSYEQYFGPGTRLTVT.

This clonotype was observed at least ten times. V gene TRBV4-3 combines with J gene TRBJ2-7; D uncertain. The CDR3 covers 14 residues. Germline-derived CDR1 and CDR2 are LGHNA and YSLEER. V lost 1 base and J lost 0, with 7 bases in between. CDR3 DNA: TGCGCCAGCAGCCAAGTTCAAAGCTCCTACGAGCAGTACTTC. It yields the protein CASSQVQSSYEQYF.

This clonotype was found a few times. The chain is built from TRBV29-1 and TRBJ2-7, with D perhaps being TRBD1 or TRBD2 (8 bases each). Germline lookup yields CDR1 SQVTM and CDR2 ANQGSEA. The ends were cut back, 7 bases at V and 3 bases at J, with 16 bases in the middle. This CDR3 spans 13 amino acids. CDR3 residues: CSGQGAGGYEQYF. CDR3 coding DNA: TGCAGCGGGCAGGGGGCGGGAGGCTACGAGCAGTACTTC.

This clonotype appeared many times. The V gene is TRBV7-2, the J gene TRBJ2-7, with 10 bases matching TRBD2. The trim removed 5 bases at V and 3 bases at J, leaving 7 bases unmatched. Germline CDR1 is SGHTA and CDR2 is FQGNSA. CDR3 length: 15 amino acids. The CDR3 sequence is CASSLGLAVIYEQYF. CDR3 DNA sequence: TGTGCCAGCAGCCTCGGACTAGCGGTGATCTACGAGCAGTACTTC.

At least ten counts were recorded for this clonotype. V is TRBV5-6 and J is TRBJ2-1; 9 bases are shared with TRBD1. The V segment lost 3 bases and the J segment 4 bases; nucleotides outside the gene matches: 5. The V gene's germline CDR1 is SGHDT and CDR2 YYEEEE. This CDR3 is 15 amino acids long. CDR3 coding DNA: TGTGCCAGCAGCTACGGGACAGGGTCGTACAATGAGCAGTTCTTC. Protein: CASSYGTGSYNEQFF. The whole variable domain, filled in from reference TRBV5-6 and TRBJ2-1, reads DAGVTQSPTHLIKTRGQQVTLRCSPKSGHDTVSWYQQALGQGPQFIFQYYEEEERQRGNFPDRFSGHQFPNYSSELNVNALLLGDSALYLCASSYGTGSYNEQFFGPGTRLTVL.

This clonotype was counted a few times. The V gene is TRBV6-1, the J gene TRBJ2-1; D gene ambiguous. The CDR3 totals 16 residues. CDR1 is MNHNS, CDR2 SASEGT, per germline. Between the trimmed V and J ends, which lost 5 bases and 0 bases, there was a span of 14 bases. DNA of the CDR3: TGTGCCAGCAGTCCTAGTGATGTGCCCTCCTACAATGAGCAGTTCTTC. Translating gives CASSPSDVPSYNEQFF.